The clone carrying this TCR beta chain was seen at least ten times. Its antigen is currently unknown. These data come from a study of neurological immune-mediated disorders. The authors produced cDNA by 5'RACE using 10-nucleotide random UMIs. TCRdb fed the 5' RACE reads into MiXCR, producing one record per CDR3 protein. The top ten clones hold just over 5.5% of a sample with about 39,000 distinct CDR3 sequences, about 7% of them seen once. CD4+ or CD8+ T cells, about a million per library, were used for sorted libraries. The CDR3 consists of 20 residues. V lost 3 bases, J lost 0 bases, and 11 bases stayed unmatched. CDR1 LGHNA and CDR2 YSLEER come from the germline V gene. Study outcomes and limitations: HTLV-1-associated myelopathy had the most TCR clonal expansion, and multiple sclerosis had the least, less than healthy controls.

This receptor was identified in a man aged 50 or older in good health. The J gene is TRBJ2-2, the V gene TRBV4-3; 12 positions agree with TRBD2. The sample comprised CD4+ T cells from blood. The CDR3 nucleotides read TGCGCCAGCAGCCAGATCAGACTAGCGGGAGCCACGACGAACACCGGGGAGCTGTTTTTT. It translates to CASSQIRLAGATTNTGELFF.